These T cell receptor beta chains were read from a single sample in a study of blood T cell repertoires in COVID-19. Using immunoSEQ multiplex PCR, the repertoire was profiled, and TCRdb retains in-frame clones only, with some absent. This repertoire shows about 39,000 clones, 70% to 90% found once; its top ten account for 9% to 10%. The specimen was peripheral blood. These receptors all come from a man aged 55 to 70 in a cohort sampled during active COVID-19. CDR3s include the opening cysteine and the closing phenylalanine or tryptophan. Fields, in order: J gene, V gene, CDR3 length, CDR3 protein.

TRBJ2-5,TRBV24-1,14,CATSDFKGIETQYF
TRBJ2-2,TRBV4-1,15,CASSQGLVNTGELFF
TRBJ2-7,TRBV12-3/TRBV12-4,13,CASVQGLSYEQYF
TRBJ1-2,TRBV28,12,CASSLLAYGYTF
TRBJ2-7,TRBV27,13,CATRTGGSYEQYF
TRBJ1-6,TRBV30,15,CAWSVGQGRNSPLHF
TRBJ2-3,TRBV9,17,CASSVGAQGGFSDTQYF
TRBJ1-2,TRBV28,13,CASSPAGYGGYTF
TRBJ1-1,TRBV30,11,CAWAKNTEAFF
TRBJ2-1,TRBV9,16,CASSVESRQGSDEQFF
TRBJ2-7,TRBV4-3,15,CASSQDGGQTYEQYF
TRBJ1-5,TRBV11-3,13,CASSLSGDQPQHF
TRBJ2-7,TRBV5-6,14,CASSLFSGGHEQYF
TRBJ2-7,TRBV20-1,13,CSASGGGAYEQYF
TRBJ1-6,TRBV11-3,13,CASGGSSNSPLHF
TRBJ1-1,TRBV30,14,CAWRAGGMNTEAFF
TRBJ2-7,TRBV28,15,CASSPSTGRILGQYF
TRBJ2-5,TRBV18,15,CASSRGQGAMETQYF
TRBJ2-1,TRBV6-6,15,CASSSGVGSYNEQFF
TRBJ1-1,TRBV3-1/TRBV3-2,13,CASTTTPETEAFF
TRBJ1-2,TRBV11-2,11,CASSSGLGYTF
TRBJ2-7,TRBV6-5,13,CASSYGPNYEQYF
TRBJ2-7,TRBV3-1/TRBV3-2,14,CASSPQQGMGEQYF
TRBJ2-2,TRBV7-7,13,CASSLGGSAELFF
TRBJ2-3,TRBV7-9,17,CASSLGVGRESGDTQYF